This TCR beta chain was captured in a study of T-cell memory formation after mild COVID-19. MiXCR, applied by TCRdb to the 5' RACE reads, yields one record per CDR3 protein. The table records some 300,000 distinct CDR3 sequences, 20% to 25% of them present only once. V was trimmed by 10 bases and J by 6 bases, leaving 15 bases between them. The CDR3 is 13 amino acids. Germline V gives CDR1 SNHLY, CDR2 FYNNEI. The receptor's source is a young man who had mild COVID-19 (a few samples of this study predate the infection). Cell type and time point are not known. Source material: PBMCs or a T cell subset sorted from them (not recorded which). The chain is built from TRBV2 and TRBJ2-2; tentative D call: TRBD2 (5 bases). CDR3 DNA sequence: TGTGCCACCGCTAAGGAGGTGTCCGGGGAGCTGTTTTTT. Amino acid sequence: CATAKEVSGELFF. The whole variable domain, filled in from reference TRBV2 and TRBJ2-2, reads EPEVTQTPSHQVTQMGQEVILRCVPISNHLYFYWYRQILGQKVEFLVSFYNNEISEKSEIFDDQFSVERPDGSNFTLKIRSTKLEDSAMYFCATAKEVSGELFFGEGSRLTVL.